The T cell receptor (beta chain) described here comes from a study of blood T cell repertoires in COVID-19. For the study at large: From T cells, B-cell-depleted T cells, or PBMCs came the material, which was cDNA or gDNA.

Clones were sequenced by immunoSEQ multiplex PCR, and TCRdb holds only the in-frame ones, with some missing. Among some 200,000 clones listed, around nine tenths were seen once. The receptor was isolated from a man younger than 30 with active or convalescent COVID-19. Sequencing was done on a sample of peripheral blood.

The CDR3, as DNA: TGTGCCTGGACCGCTGGATGGCGGAACACAGATACGCAGTATTTT. Translating gives CAWTAGWRNTDTQYF. This chain joins TRBV30 and TRBJ2-3; D is uncertain. Germline V gene sequence: CDR1 GTSNPN, CDR2 SVGIG (reference sequence). CDR3 length equals 15 residues. Trimming pared 4 bases from V and 2 bases from J, leaving 16 bases between. Variable domain in full (rest from reference TRBV30 and TRBJ2-3): SQTIHQWPATLVQPVGSPLSLECTVEGTSNPNLYWYRQAAGRGLQLLFYSVGIGQISSEVPQNLSASRPQDRQFILSSKKLLLSDSGFYLCAWTAGWRNTDTQYFGPGTRLTVL.